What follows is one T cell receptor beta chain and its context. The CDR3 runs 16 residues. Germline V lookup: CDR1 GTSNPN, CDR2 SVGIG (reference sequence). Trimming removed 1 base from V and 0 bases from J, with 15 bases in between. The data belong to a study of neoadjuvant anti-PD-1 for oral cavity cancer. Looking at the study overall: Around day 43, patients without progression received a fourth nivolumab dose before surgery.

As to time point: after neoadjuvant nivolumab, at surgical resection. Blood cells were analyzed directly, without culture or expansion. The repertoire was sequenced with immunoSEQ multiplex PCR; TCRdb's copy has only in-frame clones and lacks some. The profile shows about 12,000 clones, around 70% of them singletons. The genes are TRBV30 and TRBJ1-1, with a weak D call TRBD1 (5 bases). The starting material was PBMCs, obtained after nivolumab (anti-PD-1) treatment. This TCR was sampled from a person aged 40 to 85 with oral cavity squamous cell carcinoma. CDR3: CAWSGVDSFMNTEAFF. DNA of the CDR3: TGTGCCTGGAGTGGAGTCGACAGCTTCATGAACACTGAAGCTTTCTTT.